Listed below are T cell receptor beta chains from one sample, sequenced in a study of blood T cell repertoires in COVID-19. Sequencing was performed with immunoSEQ multiplex PCR; in TCRdb, only in-frame clones are kept and a portion is missing. The sample consists of fewer than 400,000 clones, 80% to 90% of them appearing once. Sequencing was carried out using PBMCs or T cells enriched from blood (not recorded which). Every receptor here comes from a man aged 25 to 45 who had recovered from COVID-19. Each CDR3 is given with its conserved first and last residue. The D gene is left open where the match is weak. Part of the rows lack a size; the others show once, few, many or a class for expanded clones.

d_call | j_call | clone_size | v_call | cdr3_aa | cdr3_nt
TRBD1 | TRBJ2-5 | . | TRBV3-1/TRBV3-2 | CASSPGQMYQETQYF | TGTGCCAGCAGCCCGGGACAGATGTACCAAGAGACCCAGTACTTC
. | TRBJ1-3 | . | TRBV6-5 | CASNQGNTIYF | TGTGCCAGCAACCAGGGAAACACCATATATTTT
TRBD1 | TRBJ1-5 | . | TRBV19 | CASSTVTGGPRQPQHF | TGTGCCAGTAGTACCGTGACAGGGGGCCCGAGGCAGCCCCAGCATTTT
TRBD1 | TRBJ1-6 | . | TRBV5-1 | CASRERQGYNSPLHF | TGCGCCAGCAGGGAAAGACAGGGCTATAATTCACCCCTCCACTTT
. | TRBJ2-7 | . | TRBV19 | CASSTTGSSYEQYF | TGTGCCAGTAGTACCACAGGCAGCTCCTACGAGCAGTACTTC
TRBD2 | TRBJ2-1 | . | TRBV2 | CASSEWRGGNEQFF | TGTGCCAGCAGTGAGTGGCGGGGGGGCAATGAGCAGTTCTTC
. | TRBJ1-1 | once | TRBV4-1 | CASSPNKGGSTEAFF | TGCGCCAGCAGCCCGAACAAGGGTGGGAGCACTGAAGCTTTCTTT
TRBD1 | TRBJ2-7 | . | TRBV4-1 | CASSQRETGGSSPHPYEQYF | TGCGCCAGCAGCCAACGCGAAACAGGGGGCAGTTCACCCCACCCCTACGAGCAGTACTTC
TRBD1 | TRBJ1-1 | . | TRBV30 | CAFDREVEAEAFF | TGTGCCTTCGACAGGGAGGTGGAAGCTGAAGCTTTCTTT
. | TRBJ1-1 | . | TRBV11-2 | CASSLAGRVNTEAFF | TGTGCCAGCAGCTTAGCAGGCAGGGTAAACACTGAAGCTTTCTTT
TRBD2 | TRBJ2-1 | . | TRBV5-1 | CASSSHLAGAYNEQFF | TGCGCCAGCAGCTCCCATCTAGCGGGAGCCTACAATGAGCAGTTCTTC
. | TRBJ1-2 | . | TRBV28 | CASSVYGVINYGYTF | TGTGCCAGTAGCGTATACGGGGTGATTAACTATGGCTACACCTTC
. | TRBJ2-1 | . | TRBV19 | CASSMWGDPYNEQFF | TGTGCCAGTAGTATGTGGGGGGATCCCTACAATGAGCAGTTCTTC
TRBD1 | TRBJ1-4 | . | TRBV5-1 | CASSWGDREGEKLFF | TGCGCCAGCAGCTGGGGGGACAGGGAGGGAGAAAAACTGTTTTTT
. | TRBJ2-1 | . | TRBV2 | CASRTGVYNEQFF | TGTGCCAGCAGAACCGGGGTCTACAATGAGCAGTTCTTC
TRBD1 | TRBJ2-3 | . | TRBV7-8 | CASSLGTGASTDTQYF | TGTGCCAGCAGCTTAGGTACAGGGGCCAGCACAGATACGCAGTATTTT
TRBD1 | TRBJ2-7 | . | TRBV11-2 | CASSFDRASSYEQYF | TGTGCCAGCAGCTTCGACAGGGCTAGCTCCTACGAGCAGTACTTC